This is a list of T cell receptor beta chains from one sample in a study of cytomegalovirus exposure and HLA in healthy donors. TCRdb keeps only in-frame clones here, not all; method: immunoSEQ multiplex PCR. The profile shows about 170,000 clones, more than 65% of them singletons. Sequencing was performed on PBMCs. The receptors were sampled from a male donor in good health and CMV-seronegative. CDR3s include the opening cysteine and the closing phenylalanine or tryptophan. The D gene is left open where the match is weak. Clone size is given for some rows only: seen once, a few or many times, or a class if the clone is expanded.

size | J | D | V | DNA | CDR3
few | TRBJ1-1 | NA | TRBV15 | TGTGCCACCAGCAGAGATCGAGGTTCCACTGAAGCTTTCTTT | CATSRDRGSTEAFF
few | TRBJ2-7 | TRBD2 | TRBV6-1 | TGTGCCAGCAGTTCTAGCGGGAGTTACGAGCAGTACTTC | CASSSSGSYEQYF
NA | TRBJ2-2 | NA | TRBV7-8 | TGTGCCAGCAGCTCGTCCGGTCTTGTATCTTCCGGGGAGCTGTTTTTT | CASSSSGLVSSGELFF
NA | TRBJ2-1 | TRBD2 | TRBV5-4 | TGTGCCAGCAGCATTAGCGGGGGGGTTTCCTACAATGAGCAGTTCTTC | CASSISGGVSYNEQFF
NA | TRBJ1-5 | TRBD1 | TRBV2 | TGTGCCAGCAGTGGTCACAGGGGGCAATTGGGCAATCAGCCCCAGCATTTT | CASSGHRGQLGNQPQHF
few | TRBJ2-4 | NA | TRBV14 | TGTGCCAGCAGCCGAGGGTCCCCCCTAGGAAACATTCAGTACTTC | CASSRGSPLGNIQYF
NA | TRBJ1-4 | NA | TRBV7-2 | TGTGCCAGCAGCCCCCAGGGTAGCTGGGGAGAAAAACTGTTTTTT | CASSPQGSWGEKLFF
NA | TRBJ2-7 | TRBD1 | TRBV10-3 | TGTGCCATCAGTGTGCCCGGACAGGGGGGATACGAGCAGTACTTC | CAISVPGQGGYEQYF
NA | TRBJ2-1 | TRBD2 | TRBV7-8 | TGTGCCAGCAGCTCCAGAGGTGGGCGCGGGAGTTATCGTGAGCAGTTCTTC | CASSSRGGRGSYREQFF
few | TRBJ2-5 | TRBD2 | TRBV6-4 | TGTGCCAGCAGTGACTCTGGGGAGGGAGGCGACTTC | CASSDSGEGGDF
NA | TRBJ1-5 | TRBD1 | TRBV28 | TGTGCCAGCAGTTTACCCGACAGGGGTTTCTATCAGCCCCAGCATTTT | CASSLPDRGFYQPQHF
few | TRBJ1-5 | NA | TRBV2 | TGTGCCACCAGCACTTTTAGCAATCAGCCCCAGCATTTT | CATSTFSNQPQHF
few | TRBJ2-2 | TRBD1 | TRBV5-1 | TGCGCCAGCAGCATTGGACAGGCGAACACCGGGGAGCTGTTTTTT | CASSIGQANTGELFF
NA | TRBJ2-3 | NA | TRBV7-6 | TGTGCCAGCAGCCCCCATCCGGGTTTAGCGGCCACAGATACGCAGTATTTT | CASSPHPGLAATDTQYF
NA | TRBJ1-5 | TRBD1 | TRBV2 | TGTGCCAGCAGTCGACAGGGGAGAAATCAGCCCCAGCATTTT | CASSRQGRNQPQHF
NA | TRBJ2-1 | TRBD1 | TRBV5-1 | TGCGCCAGCAGCTTGGACAGGGGGTTTGATGAGCAGTTCTTC | CASSLDRGFDEQFF
NA | TRBJ1-6 | TRBD1 | TRBV18 | TGTGCCAGCTCTCTAACCGGGACAGGGCAATCACCCCTCCACTTT | CASSLTGTGQSPLHF
few | TRBJ1-2 | NA | TRBV6-6 | TGTGCCAGCAGTTACGGGGCGGGGAACTATGGCTACACCTTC | CASSYGAGNYGYTF
NA | TRBJ1-4 | NA | TRBV30 | TGTGCCTGGAGTGGACAAGTGACAGTGGGGGAAAAACTGTTTTTT | CAWSGQVTVGEKLFF
NA | TRBJ2-1 | NA | TRBV14 | TGTGCCAGCAGCCAGGATTTAGCGACCCCGGCGGGCGAGCAGTTCTTC | CASSQDLATPAGEQFF
NA | TRBJ1-5 | TRBD1 | TRBV7-2 | TGTGCCAGCAGCTTAGTAGGGACAGGGGGCAATCAGCCCCAGCATTTT | CASSLVGTGGNQPQHF
NA | TRBJ2-5 | NA | TRBV5-6 | TGTGCCAGCAGCTTGGCAGGAAGAGACCAGTACTTC | CASSLAGRDQYF
NA | TRBJ1-2 | NA | TRBV19 | TGTGCCAGTAGTATAGTTTCTGGCGGATGGAACTATGGCTACACCTTC | CASSIVSGGWNYGYTF
NA | TRBJ2-2 | NA | TRBV14 | TGTGCCAGCAGCCAACTAGACTACACCGGGGAGCTGTTTTTT | CASSQLDYTGELFF
NA | TRBJ2-7 | NA | TRBV5-1 | TGCGCCAGCAGCTCAAACCAGGGAAGCCCAACACATAGAAAGCCGGGTTACGAGCAGTACTTC | CASSSNQGSPTHRKPGYEQYF
NA | TRBJ1-2 | NA | TRBV5-1 | TGCGCCAGCAGCCTGGGAGGGGGGGATGGCTACACCTTC | CASSLGGGDGYTF
NA | TRBJ1-4 | TRBD1 | TRBV19 | TGTGCCAGCAGAAGGACAGGGACTAATGAAAAACTGTTTTTT | CASRRTGTNEKLFF
NA | TRBJ2-3 | NA | TRBV7-3 | TGTGCCAGCAGCTTAACAAGCGGGTTCCGCGTGACAGATACGCAGTATTTT | CASSLTSGFRVTDTQYF
NA | TRBJ2-7 | NA | TRBV7-9 | TGTGCCAGCAGCCAACGTCCGGGAAGGGTCGACTACGAGCAGTACTTC | CASSQRPGRVDYEQYF